These 20 T cell receptor beta chains share one sample of origin, sequenced in a study of blood T cell repertoires in COVID-19. Sequencing used immunoSEQ multiplex PCR; TCRdb keeps in-frame clones, though not all of them. The sample carries 300,000 to 350,000 clones, 70% to 90% recorded once. The sample consisted of PBMCs or T cells enriched from blood (not recorded which). The origin of the receptors is a man younger than 40 who had recovered from COVID-19.

This chain uses TRBV24-1 with TRBJ2-3; maybe TRBD1 (5 bases). This CDR3 is 17 amino acids long. V was pared by 2 bases and J by 1 base, with 15 bases between. Looked up from germline, CDR1 is KGHDR and CDR2 is SFDVKD. The CDR3 loop is CATSDSTSGYRTDTQYF. The DNA for the CDR3 is TGTGCCACCAGTGATTCTACCTCAGGGTACCGCACAGATACGCAGTATTTT.

CDR3 sequence reads: CASSLDSRRGRTQYF. The CDR3 DNA follows: TGTGCCAGCAGCTTGGATTCGCGTAGGGGCCGCACGCAGTATTTT. V is TRBV5-4 and J is TRBJ2-3; the D gene is possibly TRBD1 (5 bases). V dropped 0 bases and J dropped 9 bases, with 17 bases sitting between them. Germline values: CDR1 SGHNT, CDR2 YYREEE (reference sequence). This CDR3 comprises 15 residues.

In this sample, this clone turned up once. The chain has TRBV7-3 and TRBJ1-6; 9 nucleotides align to TRBD1. This CDR3 has 14 residues. Losses at the gene ends were 4 bases for V and 8 bases for J; bases not matched to a gene: 3. Germline assignment: CDR1 SGHTA and CDR2 FQGTGA. CDR3 in DNA: TGTGCCAGCAGCTCACAGGGGGCGGATTCACCCCTCCACTTT. Translated, it gives CASSSQGADSPLHF.

The J gene is TRBJ2-3, the V gene TRBV27; possible D gene TRBD2, 6 bases. Germline V lookup: CDR1 MNHEY, CDR2 SMNVEV (reference sequence). The CDR3 consists of 15 residues. V was pared by 4 bases and J by 5 bases, with 16 bases between. The CDR3 coding sequence is TGTGCCAGCAGTTACCACCAAGGAGGGGAAGATACGCAGTATTTT. Translated, it gives CASSYHQGGEDTQYF.

This clone occurred once. CDR3 amino acids: CASSEYRTGEAYGYTF. CDR3 bases: TGTGCCAGCAGTGAATATCGGACAGGGGAGGCCTATGGCTACACCTTC. The chain carries TRBV25-1 and TRBJ1-2; 9 positions match TRBD1. Germline CDR1 MGHDK, CDR2 SYGVNS. V gave up 0 bases and J gave up 4 bases; unmatched junction bases: 6. This CDR3 is 16 amino acids long.

This clone was counted between two and nine times. The V gene is TRBV7-3, the J gene TRBJ2-3; D is unresolved. CDR1 and CDR2 (germline): SGHTA, FQGTGA. CDR3 length: 13 residues. V lost 2 bases to trimming and J lost 6 bases, with 9 bases between them. The CDR3 sequence: CASSLVGVDTQYF. As DNA, the CDR3 is TGTGCCAGCAGCTTAGTCGGAGTGGATACGCAGTATTTT.

In this sample, this clone turned up a few times. The rearrangement joins TRBV7-9 to TRBJ1-4; 10 bases are shared with TRBD1. Losses at the gene ends were 5 bases for V and 6 bases for J; bases not matched to a gene: 6. Germline CDR1 and CDR2: SEHNR and FQNEAQ (reference sequence). The CDR3 has 15 amino acids. For the CDR3, the DNA is TGTGCCAGCAGCACTGACAGGGGGCGCGATGAAAAACTGTTTTTT. This codes for CASSTDRGRDEKLFF.

The chain carries TRBV7-2 and TRBJ2-5, with D perhaps TRBD1 (5 bases). The V and J ends lost 2 bases and 1 base respectively, with 14 bases between them. Per the germline V gene, CDR1 is SGHTA and CDR2 is FQGNSA. The CDR3 is 16 residues long. This CDR3 reads CASSLWGRRTQETQYF. In DNA, the CDR3 is TGTGCCAGCAGCTTATGGGGCCGACGGACCCAAGAGACCCAGTACTTC.

The chain employs TRBV18 and TRBJ1-2; a possible D gene is TRBD1 (6 bases). The V gene lost 3 bases and the J gene lost 5 bases, with 13 bases spanning the gap. Germline-derived CDR1 and CDR2 are KGHSH and LQKENI. CDR3 length: 14 amino acids. The chain's CDR3 is CASSPSGAEYGYTF. CDR3 sequence (DNA): TGTGCCAGCTCACCTTCAGGGGCGGAATATGGCTACACCTTC.

V usage is TRBV19 and J usage is TRBJ1-2; D is undetermined. Germline CDR1 LNHDA, CDR2 SQIVND (reference sequence). The V gene lost 6 bases and the J gene lost 3 bases, with 14 bases spanning the gap. The CDR3 is 14 residues long. Here the CDR3 reads CASSSIGRDYGYTF. DNA of the CDR3: TGTGCCAGTAGCTCGATAGGGAGGGACTATGGCTACACCTTC.

In this sample, this clone turned up a few times. This chain joins TRBV6-2 or TRBV6-3 and TRBJ1-5; 8 bases line up with TRBD1. The J segment lost 5 bases and the V segment lost 2 bases, leaving 5 bases of the junction unmatched. The V gene's germline CDR1 is MNHEY and CDR2 SVGEGT. The CDR3 loop spans 15 amino acids. Here the CDR3 reads CASSYLTGADQPQHF. The CDR3, as DNA: TGTGCCAGCAGTTACCTGACAGGGGCCGATCAGCCCCAGCATTTT.

The gene calls are TRBV19 and TRBJ2-4; D is unresolved. Germline assignment: CDR1 LNHDA and CDR2 SQIVND (reference sequence). This CDR3 region has 12 residues. V dropped 5 bases and J dropped 6 bases, with 8 bases sitting between them. In nucleotides, the CDR3 is TGTGCCAGTAGTCCTCCAGGAAACATTCAGTACTTC. This sequence encodes CASSPPGNIQYF.

The J gene is TRBJ1-3, the V gene TRBV30, with 8 positions matching TRBD1. In germline, CDR1 is GTSNPN, CDR2 SVGIG (reference sequence). V shed 3 bases, J shed 4 bases, and the junction held 2 bases outside the gene matches. This CDR3 is 13 amino acids long. CDR3 in DNA: TGTGCCTGGAGAGACAGGGGAGGAAACACCATATATTTT. Amino acids: CAWRDRGGNTIYF.

The chain carries TRBV4-3 and TRBJ1-1, with a tentative D call TRBD1 (5 bases). The germline CDR1 and CDR2 sequences are LGHNA and YSLEER. The V end was cut by 1 base, the J end by 4 bases, with 10 bases between. The CDR3 has 14 residues. The CDR3 DNA sequence: TGCGCCAGCAGCCAAGCCCGAAGGGGCACTGAAGCTTTCTTT. Translated, it gives CASSQARRGTEAFF.

The rearrangement links TRBV6-5 to TRBJ1-2; D not certain. Trimming shortened V by 4 bases and J by 8 bases, and 14 bases separated the two germline ends. The germline CDR1 and CDR2 sequences are MNHEY and SVGAGI. The CDR3 extends over 13 amino acids. The CDR3 region has the DNA TGTGCCAGCAGTTCGACACACCTGGGCGGCTACACCTTC. Translation gives CASSSTHLGGYTF.

CDR3 DNA sequence: TGTGCCAGCAGTGAACAACAGGGATCCACTGAAGCTTTCTTT. Protein: CASSEQQGSTEAFF. This rearrangement joins TRBV6-1 to TRBJ1-1, with TRBD1 as a possible D gene (6 bases). Germline values: CDR1 MNHNS, CDR2 SASEGT. There are 14 residues in the CDR3. V gave up 2 bases and J gave up 4 bases, with 11 bases separating them.

The chain recombines TRBV11-3 with TRBJ2-2; 14 bases map to TRBD2. The trim removed 5 bases at V and 2 bases at J, leaving 4 bases unmatched. The CDR3 totals 17 residues. Germline V gene data show CDR1 as SGHNT and CDR2 as YENEEA. CDR3: CASSRGLAGVNTGELFF. The CDR3 DNA sequence: TGTGCCAGCAGCCGGGGACTAGCGGGGGTTAACACCGGGGAGCTGTTTTTT.

This clone was seen once. The V and J genes are TRBV5-1 and TRBJ2-1; D is unresolved. The germline V gene encodes CDR1 SGHRS and CDR2 YFSETQ. Trimming left V 4 bases short and J 0 bases short, with 17 bases between. This CDR3 region has 17 residues. The DNA of the CDR3 is TGCGCCAGCAGCCAAGGATTAGCCCAGAGCTCCTACAATGAGCAGTTCTTC. The encoded protein is CASSQGLAQSSYNEQFF.

The genes are TRBV7-9 and TRBJ1-1; D gene ambiguous. The CDR3 covers 12 residues. The V end lost 9 bases, the J end lost 6 bases, and 14 bases lay between the germline ends. Germline V lookup: CDR1 SEHNR, CDR2 FQNEAQ (reference sequence). For the CDR3, the DNA is TGTGCCAGTCGCCGGGGAATGGCTGAAGCTTTCTTT. Its protein is CASRRGMAEAFF.

The J gene is TRBJ2-6, the V gene TRBV6-5; D unresolved. CDR3 length equals 16 residues. V was shortened by 3 bases and J by 4 bases, with 13 bases between the two germline ends. Germline CDR1 reads MNHEY; CDR2 reads SVGAGI. The CDR3 coding sequence is TGTGCCAGCAGTTATCACAGCACCTCCGGGGCCAACGTCCTGACTTTC. This encodes CASSYHSTSGANVLTF.